These T cell receptor beta chains were read from a single sample in a study of high-grade serous ovarian cancer treatment subgroups. The method was immunoSEQ multiplex PCR; TCRdb's version includes in-frame clones alone and lacks a portion of them. The profile covers 30,000 or so clones, with roughly four fifths appearing a single time and about 2% taken by the ten largest. Source material: tumor tissue. All receptors derive from a human donor with high-grade serous ovarian cancer. Each CDR3 is given with its conserved first and last residue. A D gene is named only where the DNA matches it firmly. Clone size is shown for a subset of rows, as once, few, many or a class of expanded clone.

TGTGCCAGCAGCCAAGGACAGGAAATTAACTATGGCTACACCTTC CASSQGQEINYGYTF TRBV7-9 15 TRBJ1-2 NA TRBD1
TGTGCCAGCAGTTCTGGACACTTTCCCGAAGCTTTCTTT CASSSGHFPEAFF TRBV28 13 TRBJ1-1 NA NA
TGTGCCAGTAGTATAGGCTCTACTAGCACAGATACGCAGTATTTT CASSIGSTSTDTQYF TRBV19 15 TRBJ2-3 NA NA
TGTGCCAGCAGCGTTGGCGGACTAGCCGGTTTCTACAATGAGCAGTTCTTC CASSVGGLAGFYNEQFF TRBV9 17 TRBJ2-1 NA TRBD2
TGTGCCAGCAGTGAAGGACAATTGAACACTGAAGCTTTCTTT CASSEGQLNTEAFF TRBV2 14 TRBJ1-1 few NA
TGTGCCAGCAGTTCCAACGGTGGTTCACCCCTCCACTTT CASSSNGGSPLHF TRBV27 13 TRBJ1-6 NA NA
TGTGCCTGGAGTGTGTGGGCGATGAACACTGAAGCTTTCTTT CAWSVWAMNTEAFF TRBV30 14 TRBJ1-1 few NA
TGTGCCAGCAGGAGTGGGGGCACCGGGGAGCTGTTTTTT CASRSGGTGELFF TRBV9 13 TRBJ2-2 NA NA
TGTGCCAGCAGCAGATCCAAGAATCAGCCCCAGCATTTT CASSRSKNQPQHF TRBV7-2 13 TRBJ1-5 NA NA
TGCAGCGTTGATGAGGCAGGGCTTAACACCGGGGAGCTGTTTTTT CSVDEAGLNTGELFF TRBV29-1 15 TRBJ2-2 NA NA
TGCGGATCCCGGGACCGGCATGAAAAACTGTTTTTT CGSRDRHEKLFF TRBV19 12 TRBJ1-4 NA NA
TGTGCCAACAATACGCAGTATTTT CANNTQYF TRBV13 8 TRBJ2-3 NA NA
TGTGCCAGCTCACCAGGGGCGGGAGGGGCGCAGTACTTC CASSPGAGGAQYF TRBV18 13 TRBJ2-7 once TRBD2
TGTGCCAGTAGTATAGATCGTGGCAGGAATCAGCCCCAGCATTTT CASSIDRGRNQPQHF TRBV19 15 TRBJ1-5 few NA
TGTGCCAGCAGTTACTCGACCGCCAGGGGAGCTTTCTTT CASSYSTARGAFF TRBV6-5 13 TRBJ1-1 NA NA
TGTGCCAGCTCACCGAGACAGGGCTTGGCGACAGATACGCAGTATTTT CASSPRQGLATDTQYF TRBV18 16 TRBJ2-3 NA TRBD1
TGTGCCAGCAGCCCCCCCGGGACTAGAGGCTACAATGAGCAGTTCTTC CASSPPGTRGYNEQFF TRBV14 16 TRBJ2-1 NA TRBD2
TGTGCCAGCAGTCTAGAACTGACAGGGACTGAAGCTTTCTTT CASSLELTGTEAFF TRBV14 14 TRBJ1-1 few TRBD1
TGTGCCAGCAGTCCCTGGACTCACAATGAGCAGTTCTTC CASSPWTHNEQFF TRBV28 13 TRBJ2-1 NA NA
TGTGCCTGGAGCCCTCTTTCAGGGGCCTATGGCTACACCTTC CAWSPLSGAYGYTF TRBV30 14 TRBJ1-2 NA NA
TGTGCCAGCCGTTTGACAGGGGGCATCGGCAATGAGCAGTTCTTC CASRLTGGIGNEQFF TRBV27 15 TRBJ2-1 NA TRBD1
TGTGCCAGCAGCTCCGAGGGGGACGATCAGCCCCAGCATTTT CASSSEGDDQPQHF TRBV7-9 14 TRBJ1-5 few NA
TGTGCCAGCAGTCTCCCCCGGACCCTTAGAGGCACCATATATTTT CASSLPRTLRGTIYF TRBV28 15 TRBJ1-3 NA NA
TGTGCCACCAGCAGAGATCGGGGAGATACGCAGTATTTT CATSRDRGDTQYF TRBV15 13 TRBJ2-3 NA NA
TGTGCCAGCAGCACCCGTGCCTTCTACAATGAGCAGTTCTTC CASSTRAFYNEQFF TRBV13 14 TRBJ2-1 NA NA
TGTGCCAGCAGTGAATCGTCCAGGGGACGCGAGCAGTACTTC CASSESSRGREQYF TRBV6-1 14 TRBJ2-7 NA NA
TGTGCCAGCAGCTTAGGCGGCGGGGCCCAAAGTTATACGCAGTATTTT CASSLGGGAQSYTQYF TRBV7-9 16 TRBJ2-3 NA NA
TGTGCCAGCAGTTTATCTCCGGGACAGGGGGGATCCTACGAGCAGTACTTC CASSLSPGQGGSYEQYF TRBV28 17 TRBJ2-7 NA TRBD1
TGTGCCAGCTCACCACGGGACCCAGTATACGAGCAGTACTTC CASSPRDPVYEQYF TRBV18 14 TRBJ2-7 NA NA
TGTGCCAGCAGAATCTCCAAGTCACAAAGTCGGGCCAACGTCCTGACTTTC CASRISKSQSRANVLTF TRBV5-6 17 TRBJ2-6 once NA
TGCGCCAGCAGCCTGATAGGGGGCGACACTGAAGCTTTCTTT CASSLIGGDTEAFF TRBV4-1 14 TRBJ1-1 few TRBD1
TGTGCCAGCAGTTACACTCCTGGCACAGATACGCAGTATTTT CASSYTPGTDTQYF TRBV27 14 TRBJ2-3 NA NA
TGTGCCAGCAGTAGCGGGAGCCCACAAGAGACCCAGTACTTC CASSSGSPQETQYF TRBV27 14 TRBJ2-5 NA TRBD2
TGTGCCAGCAGCTTTGGACAGGGGGGCTACACCTTC CASSFGQGGYTF TRBV5-6 12 TRBJ1-2 few TRBD1
TGTGCCAGTAGCCTACTAGCGGGACCAGGCAATGAGCAGTTCTTC CASSLLAGPGNEQFF TRBV19 15 TRBJ2-1 NA TRBD2
TGTGCCAGCAGCTGGGCGGGAGGGCCGGGAGATGAGCAGTTCTTC CASSWAGGPGDEQFF TRBV7-8 15 TRBJ2-1 NA TRBD2
TGTGCCAGCAGCATTACCCCCGGGGCCACCTATGGCTACACCTTC CASSITPGATYGYTF TRBV28 15 TRBJ1-2 NA NA
TGTGCCAGCAGCATACAGGAGAACACTGAAGCTTTCTTT CASSIQENTEAFF TRBV9 13 TRBJ1-1 few NA
TGTGCCAGCAGACCCGGGACAGGGGTGGTGGGGAGCAATCAGCCCCAGCATTTT CASRPGTGVVGSNQPQHF TRBV27 18 TRBJ1-5 few TRBD1
TGCGCCAGCACCCGGGATGGGAGAGGAGAGACCCAGTACTTC CASTRDGRGETQYF TRBV5-1 14 TRBJ2-5 NA NA
TGTGCCTGGAGTGCTCCCGGCGGGACAAGGAGGAACGAGCAGTACTTC CAWSAPGGTRRNEQYF TRBV30 16 TRBJ2-7 once NA